This TCR beta chain was captured in a study of blood T cell repertoires in COVID-19. Whole-study context: COVID-19 samples, acute and convalescent, were from the United States, Italy and Spain. Nucleic acid was either cDNA or gDNA, and it came from T cells, B-cell-depleted T cells, or PBMCs.

The ends were cut back, 6 bases at V and 0 bases at J, with 6 bases in the middle. Germline CDR1 KGHSH, CDR2 LQKENI. CDR3 length equals 13 residues. Authors' data handling: By means of reference gene primer amplification, nucleated cell counts were estimated. Clones were sequenced by immunoSEQ multiplex PCR, and TCRdb holds only the in-frame ones, with some missing. V, J and clone size are those of that table, while D and trimming were read from the DNA. The data contain fewer than 300,000 clones, approximately 80% of them singletons. The chain employs TRBV18 and TRBJ1-5; D gene uncertain. What was sequenced was peripheral blood. The source is a woman in her fifties or sixties with active or convalescent COVID-19. Here the CDR3 DNA reads TGTGCCAGCTCCGTATATAGCAATCAGCCCCAGCATTTT. Its translation: CASSVYSNQPQHF.